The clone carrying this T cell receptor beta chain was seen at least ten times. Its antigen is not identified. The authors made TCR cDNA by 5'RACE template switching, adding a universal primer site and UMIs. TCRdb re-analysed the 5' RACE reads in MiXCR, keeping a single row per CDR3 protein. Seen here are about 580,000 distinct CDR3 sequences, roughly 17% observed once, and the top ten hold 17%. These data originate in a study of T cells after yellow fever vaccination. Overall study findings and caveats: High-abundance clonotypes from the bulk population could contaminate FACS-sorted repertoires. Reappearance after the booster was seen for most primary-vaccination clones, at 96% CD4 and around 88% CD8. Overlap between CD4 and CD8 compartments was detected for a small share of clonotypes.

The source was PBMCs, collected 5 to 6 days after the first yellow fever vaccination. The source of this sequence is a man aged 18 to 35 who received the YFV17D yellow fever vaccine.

The CDR3: CASSWGGANTEAFF. The CDR3, as DNA: TGTGCCAGCAGTTGGGGGGGCGCGAACACTGAAGCTTTCTTT. The rearrangement joins TRBV12-3 or TRBV12-4 to TRBJ1-1; possibly TRBD1 for D (6 bases). CDR3 length equals 14 residues. The ends were cut back, 4 bases at V and 1 base at J, with 10 bases in the middle.